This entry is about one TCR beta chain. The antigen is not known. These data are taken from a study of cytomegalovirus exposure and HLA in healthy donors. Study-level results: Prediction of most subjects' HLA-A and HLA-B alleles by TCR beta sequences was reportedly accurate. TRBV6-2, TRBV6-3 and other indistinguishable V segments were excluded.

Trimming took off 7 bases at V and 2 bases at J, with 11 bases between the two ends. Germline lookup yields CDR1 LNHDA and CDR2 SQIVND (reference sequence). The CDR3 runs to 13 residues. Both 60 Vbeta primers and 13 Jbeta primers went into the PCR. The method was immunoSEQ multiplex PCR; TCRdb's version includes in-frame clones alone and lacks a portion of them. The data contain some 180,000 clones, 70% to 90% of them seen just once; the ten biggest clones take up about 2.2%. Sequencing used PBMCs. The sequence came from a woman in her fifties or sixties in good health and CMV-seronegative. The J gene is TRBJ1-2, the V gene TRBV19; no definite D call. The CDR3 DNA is TGTGCCAGTACCCGGGAAAAGAACTATGGCTACACCTTC. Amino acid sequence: CASTREKNYGYTF. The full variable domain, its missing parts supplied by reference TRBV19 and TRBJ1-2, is DGGITQSPKYLFRKEGQNVTLSCEQNLNHDAMYWYRQDPGQGLRLIYYSQIVNDFQKGDIAEGYSVSREKKESFPLTVTSAQKNPTAFYLCASTREKNYGYTFGSGTRLTVV.